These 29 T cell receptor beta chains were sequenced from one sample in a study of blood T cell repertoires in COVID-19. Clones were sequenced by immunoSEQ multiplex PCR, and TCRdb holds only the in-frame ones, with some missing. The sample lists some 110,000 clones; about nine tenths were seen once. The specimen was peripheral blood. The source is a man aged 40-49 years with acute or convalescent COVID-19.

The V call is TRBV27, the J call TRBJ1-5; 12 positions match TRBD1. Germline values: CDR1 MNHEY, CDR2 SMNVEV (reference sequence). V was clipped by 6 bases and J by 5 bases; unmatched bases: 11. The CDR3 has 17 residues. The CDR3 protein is CASSPAGTGGEYQPQHF. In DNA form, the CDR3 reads TGTGCCAGCAGCCCCGCCGGGACAGGGGGCGAATATCAGCCCCAGCATTTT.

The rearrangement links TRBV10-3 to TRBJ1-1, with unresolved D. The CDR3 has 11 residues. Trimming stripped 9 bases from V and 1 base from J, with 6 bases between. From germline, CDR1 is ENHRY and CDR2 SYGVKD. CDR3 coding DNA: TGTGCCATTTCGGGGAACACTGAAGCTTTCTTT. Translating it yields CAISGNTEAFF.

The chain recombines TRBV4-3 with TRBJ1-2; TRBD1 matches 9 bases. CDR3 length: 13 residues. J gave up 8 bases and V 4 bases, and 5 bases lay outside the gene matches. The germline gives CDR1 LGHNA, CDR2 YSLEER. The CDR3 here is CASSPRDRDGYTF. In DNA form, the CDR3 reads TGCGCCAGCAGCCCCCGGGACAGGGACGGCTACACCTTC.

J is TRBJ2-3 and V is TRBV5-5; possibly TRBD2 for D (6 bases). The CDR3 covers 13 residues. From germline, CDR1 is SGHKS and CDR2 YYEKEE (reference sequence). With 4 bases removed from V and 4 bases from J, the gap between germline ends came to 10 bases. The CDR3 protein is CASSGTGADTQYF. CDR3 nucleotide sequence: TGTGCCAGCAGCGGGACTGGGGCAGATACGCAGTATTTT.

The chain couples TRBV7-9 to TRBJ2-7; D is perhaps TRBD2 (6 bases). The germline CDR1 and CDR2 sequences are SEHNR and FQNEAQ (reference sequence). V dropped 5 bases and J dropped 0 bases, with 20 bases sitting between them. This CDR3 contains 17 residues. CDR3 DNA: TGTGCCAGCAGCCCGGTGGGGTTCGGGAGAAACTCCTACGAGCAGTACTTC. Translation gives CASSPVGFGRNSYEQYF.

The CDR3 nucleotides are TGTGCCAGCAGTGAAGACGGGAGTATCGGGGAGCTGTTTTTT. It translates to CASSEDGSIGELFF. The rearrangement joins TRBV2 to TRBJ2-2, with D maybe TRBD2 (6 bases). The CDR3 runs 14 residues. V was cut by 1 base and J by 7 bases, with 10 bases left in between. Germline V gives CDR1 SNHLY, CDR2 FYNNEI.

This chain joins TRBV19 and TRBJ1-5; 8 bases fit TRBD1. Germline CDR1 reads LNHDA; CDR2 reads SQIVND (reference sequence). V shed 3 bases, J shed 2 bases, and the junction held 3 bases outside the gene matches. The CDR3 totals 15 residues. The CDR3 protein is CASSMMGQGNQPQHF. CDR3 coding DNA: TGTGCCAGTAGTATGATGGGACAGGGCAATCAGCCCCAGCATTTT.

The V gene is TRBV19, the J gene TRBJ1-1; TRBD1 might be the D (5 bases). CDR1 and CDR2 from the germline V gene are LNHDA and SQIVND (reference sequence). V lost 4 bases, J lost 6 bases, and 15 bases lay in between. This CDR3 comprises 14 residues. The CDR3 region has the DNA TGTGCCAGTAGTAACGCAGGGATTAGACCTGAAGCTTTCTTT. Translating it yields CASSNAGIRPEAFF.

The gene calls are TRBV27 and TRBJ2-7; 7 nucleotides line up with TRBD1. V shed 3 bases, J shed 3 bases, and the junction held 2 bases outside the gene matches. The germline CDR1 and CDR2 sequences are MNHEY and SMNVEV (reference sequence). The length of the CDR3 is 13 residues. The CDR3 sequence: CASSFRDSYEQYF. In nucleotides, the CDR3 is TGTGCCAGCAGTTTCCGGGACAGCTACGAGCAGTACTTC.

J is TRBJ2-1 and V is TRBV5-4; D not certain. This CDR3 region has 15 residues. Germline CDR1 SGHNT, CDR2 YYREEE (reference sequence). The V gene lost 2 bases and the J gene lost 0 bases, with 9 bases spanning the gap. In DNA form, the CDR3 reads TGTGCCAGCAGCTTCTTCCCGTCCTCCTACAATGAGCAGTTCTTC. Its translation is CASSFFPSSYNEQFF.

CDR3 loop: CATSRDTGSYNEQFF. As DNA, the CDR3 is TGTGCCACCAGCAGAGATACAGGTTCGTACAATGAGCAGTTCTTC. This chain uses TRBV15 with TRBJ2-1, with D perhaps matching TRBD1 (5 bases). The CDR3 is made up of 15 amino acids. Germline-derived CDR1 and CDR2 are LNHNV and YYDKDF (reference sequence). V shed 0 bases and J shed 4 bases, with 10 bases lying between them. Looking up the rest from reference TRBV15 and TRBJ2-1 gives the full variable domain: DAMVIQNPRYQVTQFGKPVTLSCSQTLNHNVMYWYQQKSSQAPKLLFHYYDKDFNNEADTPDNFQSRRPNTSFCFLDIRSPGLGDTAMYLCATSRDTGSYNEQFFGPGTRLTVL.

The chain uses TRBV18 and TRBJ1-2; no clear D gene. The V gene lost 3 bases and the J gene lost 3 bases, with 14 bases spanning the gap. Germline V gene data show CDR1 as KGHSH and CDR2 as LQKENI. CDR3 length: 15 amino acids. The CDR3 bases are TGTGCCAGCTCACCGAAAATCGCGGCTGACTATGGCTACACCTTC. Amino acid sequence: CASSPKIAADYGYTF.

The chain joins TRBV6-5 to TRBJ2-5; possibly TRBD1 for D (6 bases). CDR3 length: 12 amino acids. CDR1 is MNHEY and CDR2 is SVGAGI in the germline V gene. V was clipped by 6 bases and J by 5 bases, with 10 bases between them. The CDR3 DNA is TGTGCCAGCAGGAACAGGGTTGAGACCCAGTACTTC. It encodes CASRNRVETQYF.

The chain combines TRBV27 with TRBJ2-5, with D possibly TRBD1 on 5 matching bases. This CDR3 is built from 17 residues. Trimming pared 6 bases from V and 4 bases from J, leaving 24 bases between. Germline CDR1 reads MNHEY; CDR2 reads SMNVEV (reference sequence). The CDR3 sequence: CASSPRILQGIGETQYF. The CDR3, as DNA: TGTGCCAGCAGCCCCCGTATACTCCAGGGAATTGGAGAGACCCAGTACTTC.

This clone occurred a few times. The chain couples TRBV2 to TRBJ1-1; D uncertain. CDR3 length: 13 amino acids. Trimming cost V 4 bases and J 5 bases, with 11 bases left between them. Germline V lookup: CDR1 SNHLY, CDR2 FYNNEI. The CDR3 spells CASSAAPGTEAFF. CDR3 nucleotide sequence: TGTGCCAGCAGTGCGGCCCCGGGGACTGAAGCTTTCTTT. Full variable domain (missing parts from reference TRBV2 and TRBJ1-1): EPEVTQTPSHQVTQMGQEVILRCVPISNHLYFYWYRQILGQKVEFLVSFYNNEISEKSEIFDDQFSVERPDGSNFTLKIRSTKLEDSAMYFCASSAAPGTEAFFGQGTRLTVV.

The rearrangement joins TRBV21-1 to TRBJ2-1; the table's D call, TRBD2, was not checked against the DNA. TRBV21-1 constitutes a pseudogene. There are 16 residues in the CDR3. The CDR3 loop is CASSKDGTSGYNEQFF. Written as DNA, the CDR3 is TGTGCCAGCAGCAAAGACGGGACTAGCGGATACAATGAGCAGTTCTTC.

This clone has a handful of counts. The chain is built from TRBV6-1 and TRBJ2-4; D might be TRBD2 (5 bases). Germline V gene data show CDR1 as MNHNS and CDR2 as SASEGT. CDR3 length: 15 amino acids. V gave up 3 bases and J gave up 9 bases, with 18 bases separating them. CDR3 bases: TGTGCCAGCAGTGAGGAGGTTTTAGGTTTAACCATTCAGTACTTC. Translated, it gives CASSEEVLGLTIQYF.

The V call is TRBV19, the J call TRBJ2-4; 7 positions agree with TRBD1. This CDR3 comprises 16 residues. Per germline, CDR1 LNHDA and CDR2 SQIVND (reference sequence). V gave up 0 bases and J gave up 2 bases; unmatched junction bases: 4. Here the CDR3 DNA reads TGTGCCAGTAGTATAGATCCGGGACAGACCAAAAACATTCAGTACTTC. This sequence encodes CASSIDPGQTKNIQYF.

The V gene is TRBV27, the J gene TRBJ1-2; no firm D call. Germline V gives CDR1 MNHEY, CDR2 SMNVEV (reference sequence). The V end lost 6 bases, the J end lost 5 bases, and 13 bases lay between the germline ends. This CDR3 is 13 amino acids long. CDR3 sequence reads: CASREGVQYGYTF. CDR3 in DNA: TGTGCCAGCAGGGAGGGCGTGCAGTATGGCTACACCTTC.

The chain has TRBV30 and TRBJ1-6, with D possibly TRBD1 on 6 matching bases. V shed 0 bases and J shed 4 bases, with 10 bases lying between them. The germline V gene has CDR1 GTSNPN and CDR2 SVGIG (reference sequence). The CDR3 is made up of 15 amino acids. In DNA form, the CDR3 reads TGTGCCTGGAGTGTACGACAGGAGTATAATTCACCCCTCCACTTT. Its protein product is CAWSVRQEYNSPLHF.

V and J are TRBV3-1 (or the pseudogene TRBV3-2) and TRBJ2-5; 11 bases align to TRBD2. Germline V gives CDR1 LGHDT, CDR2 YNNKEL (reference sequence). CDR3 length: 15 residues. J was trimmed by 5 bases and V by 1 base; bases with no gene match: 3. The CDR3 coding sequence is TGTGCCAGCAGCCAAGCTGTAGCGGGAGGGGAGACCCAGTACTTC. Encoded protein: CASSQAVAGGETQYF.

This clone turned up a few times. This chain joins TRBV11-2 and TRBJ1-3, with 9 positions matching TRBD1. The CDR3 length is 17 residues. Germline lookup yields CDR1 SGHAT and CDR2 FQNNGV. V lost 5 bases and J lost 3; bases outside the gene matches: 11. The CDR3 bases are TGTGCCAGCAGCCCTCTACCGGGACAGGGAGATGGAAACACCATATATTTT. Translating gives CASSPLPGQGDGNTIYF.

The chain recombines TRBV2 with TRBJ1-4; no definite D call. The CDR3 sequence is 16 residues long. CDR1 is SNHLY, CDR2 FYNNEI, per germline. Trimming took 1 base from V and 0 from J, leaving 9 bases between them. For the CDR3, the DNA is TGTGCCAGCAGTGAAGACGGTGGTGCAACTAATGAAAAACTGTTTTTT. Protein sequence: CASSEDGGATNEKLFF.

In DNA form, the CDR3 reads TGTGCCAGCAGCGGTACGGCGGGGGCCAACGAGCAGTACTTC. Its protein is CASSGTAGANEQYF. This sequence joins TRBV2 and TRBJ2-7, with a weak D call TRBD2 (7 bases). The V end was cut by 6 bases, the J end by 5 bases, with 17 bases between. Germline V lookup: CDR1 SNHLY, CDR2 FYNNEI. This CDR3 spans 14 amino acids.

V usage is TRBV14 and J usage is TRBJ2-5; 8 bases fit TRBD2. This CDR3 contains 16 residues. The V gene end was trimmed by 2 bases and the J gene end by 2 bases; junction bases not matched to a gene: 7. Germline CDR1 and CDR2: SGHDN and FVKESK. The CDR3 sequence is CASSQLTSALQETQYF. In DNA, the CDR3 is TGTGCCAGCAGCCAATTGACTAGCGCTCTACAAGAGACCCAGTACTTC.

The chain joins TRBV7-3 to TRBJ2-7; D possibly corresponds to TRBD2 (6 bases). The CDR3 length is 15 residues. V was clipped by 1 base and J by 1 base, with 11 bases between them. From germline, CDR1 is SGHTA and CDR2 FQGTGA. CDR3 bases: TGTGCCAGCAGCTTAATGGAGGGGCCGTCCTACGAGCAGTACTTC. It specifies CASSLMEGPSYEQYF.

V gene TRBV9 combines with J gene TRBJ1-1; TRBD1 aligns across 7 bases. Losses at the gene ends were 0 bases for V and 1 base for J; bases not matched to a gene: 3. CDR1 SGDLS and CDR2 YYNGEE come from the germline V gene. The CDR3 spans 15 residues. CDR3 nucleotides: TGTGCCAGCAGCGTAGGAACAGGGGAGAACACTGAAGCTTTCTTT. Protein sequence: CASSVGTGENTEAFF.

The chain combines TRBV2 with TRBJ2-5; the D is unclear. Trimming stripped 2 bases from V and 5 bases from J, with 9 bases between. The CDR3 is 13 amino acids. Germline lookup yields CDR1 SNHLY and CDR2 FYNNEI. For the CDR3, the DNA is TGTGCCAGCAGTGAACCCGGAGAGGAGACCCAGTACTTC. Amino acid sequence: CASSEPGEETQYF.

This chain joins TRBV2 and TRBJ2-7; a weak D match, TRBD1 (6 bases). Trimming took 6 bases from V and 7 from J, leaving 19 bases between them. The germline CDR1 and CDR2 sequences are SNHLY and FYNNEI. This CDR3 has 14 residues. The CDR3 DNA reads TGTGCCAGCAGCGGACAGTGGGGTTCTGGGGAGCAGTACTTC. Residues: CASSGQWGSGEQYF. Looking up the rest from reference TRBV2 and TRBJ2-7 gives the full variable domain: EPEVTQTPSHQVTQMGQEVILRCVPISNHLYFYWYRQILGQKVEFLVSFYNNEISEKSEIFDDQFSVERPDGSNFTLKIRSTKLEDSAMYFCASSGQWGSGEQYFGPGTRLTVT.